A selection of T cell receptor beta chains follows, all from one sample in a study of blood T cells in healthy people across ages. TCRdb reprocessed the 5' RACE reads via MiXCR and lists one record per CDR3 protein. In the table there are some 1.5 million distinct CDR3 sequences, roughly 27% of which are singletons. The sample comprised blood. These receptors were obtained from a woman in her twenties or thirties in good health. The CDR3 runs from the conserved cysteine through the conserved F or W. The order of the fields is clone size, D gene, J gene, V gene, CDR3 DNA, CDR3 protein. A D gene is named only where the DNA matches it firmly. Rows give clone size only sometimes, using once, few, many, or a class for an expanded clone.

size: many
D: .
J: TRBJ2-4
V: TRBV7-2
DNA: TGTGCCAGCAGGGAGACGGTAGCCAAAAACATTCAGTACTTC
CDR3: CASRETVAKNIQYF

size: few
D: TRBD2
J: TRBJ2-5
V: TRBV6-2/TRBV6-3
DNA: TGTGCCAGCAGTCCCGTTGCGGGGGGTACCGGCGAGACCCAGTACTTC
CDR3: CASSPVAGGTGETQYF

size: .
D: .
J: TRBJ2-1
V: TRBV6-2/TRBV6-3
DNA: TGTGCCAGCAGTTCCCGTGGCGGGCGTTACAATGAGCAGTTCTTC
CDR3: CASSSRGGRYNEQFF

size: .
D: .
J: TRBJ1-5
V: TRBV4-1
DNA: TGCGCCAGCAGCCAAGAACCGCTCAACAATCAGCCCCAGCATTTT
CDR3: CASSQEPLNNQPQHF

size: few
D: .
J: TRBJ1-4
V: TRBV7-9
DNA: TGTGCCAGCAGCTTGTCCGCCACGGGGGAAAAACTGTTTTTT
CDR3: CASSLSATGEKLFF

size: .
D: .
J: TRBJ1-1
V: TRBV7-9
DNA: TGTGCCAGCAGCCCAGTAGGGGGGGAGGACACTGAAGCTTTCTTT
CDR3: CASSPVGGEDTEAFF

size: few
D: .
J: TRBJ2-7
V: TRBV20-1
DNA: TGCAGTGCTAGAGCGGTTAAGGGGCGCTCCTACGAGCAGTACTTC
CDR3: CSARAVKGRSYEQYF

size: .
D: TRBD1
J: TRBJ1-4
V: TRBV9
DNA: TGTGCCAGCAGCTTCCGGGACAGGGGAAATGAAAAACTGTTTTTT
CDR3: CASSFRDRGNEKLFF

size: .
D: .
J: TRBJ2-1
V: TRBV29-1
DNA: TGCAGCGTTGGTTCGTACAATGAGCAGGTCTTC
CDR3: CSVGSYNEQVF

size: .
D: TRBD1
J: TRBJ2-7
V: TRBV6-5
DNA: TGTGCCAGCAGTTACAGGCAGGGGGAAGCCTACGAGCAGTACTTC
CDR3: CASSYRQGEAYEQYF

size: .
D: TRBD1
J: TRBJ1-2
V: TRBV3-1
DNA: TGTGCCAGCAGCCACTGGGACAGAAACTATGGCTACACCTTC
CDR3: CASSHWDRNYGYTF

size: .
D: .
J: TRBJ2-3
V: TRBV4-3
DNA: TGCGCCAGCAGCCAGACTTGGTCAGATACGCAGTATTTT
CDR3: CASSQTWSDTQYF

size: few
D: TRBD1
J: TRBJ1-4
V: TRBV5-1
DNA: TGCGCCAGCAGCTTGGGGACAGGGGGTCTTGTAGCTAATGAAAAACGGTTTTTT
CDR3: CASSLGTGGLVANEKRFF

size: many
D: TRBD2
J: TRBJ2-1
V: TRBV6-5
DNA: TGTGCCAGCAGTTACTTCTTGGGACTAGCGGACAATGAGCAGTTCTTC
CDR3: CASSYFLGLADNEQFF

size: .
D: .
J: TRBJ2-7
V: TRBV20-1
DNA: TGCAGTGCTAGAGAACCGACTCTTTCCTACGAGCAGTACTTC
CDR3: CSAREPTLSYEQYF

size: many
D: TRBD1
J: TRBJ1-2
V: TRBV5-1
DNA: TGCGCCAGCAGCTTGGCAGGGGGAGATGGCTACACCTTC
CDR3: CASSLAGGDGYTF

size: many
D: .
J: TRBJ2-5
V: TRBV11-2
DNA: TGTGCCAGCAGCCACGGACCCGGGGAGACCCAGTACTTC
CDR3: CASSHGPGETQYF

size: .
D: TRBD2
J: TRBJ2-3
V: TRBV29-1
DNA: TGCAGCGTTGAGGGAGCGGGGGGGCCCTCAGATACGCAGTATTTT
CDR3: CSVEGAGGPSDTQYF